The 10 T cell receptor beta chains in this list originate from one sample, sequenced in a study of blood T cell repertoires in COVID-19. Sequenced by immunoSEQ multiplex PCR; TCRdb stores in-frame clones only, minus some. The profile shows 62,000 or so clones, 85% to 90% of them singletons. Specimen: peripheral blood. The receptors were sampled from a man aged 45 to 65 with acute or convalescent COVID-19.

The rearrangement joins TRBV7-2 to TRBJ1-1, with a possible D match to TRBD1 (5 bases). Germline lookup yields CDR1 SGHTA and CDR2 FQGNSA. The CDR3 has 17 amino acids. Trimming cost V 0 bases and J 1 base, with 15 bases left between them. CDR3: CASSLAVRSGRNTEAFF. The CDR3 DNA reads TGTGCCAGCAGCTTAGCGGTTCGGTCAGGGCGGAACACTGAAGCTTTCTTT.

This clone was found a few times. The chain combines TRBV30 with TRBJ1-6, with TRBD1 matching over 8 bases. Per the germline V gene, CDR1 is GTSNPN and CDR2 is SVGIG (reference sequence). The V gene end was trimmed by 7 bases and the J gene end by 5 bases; junction bases not matched to a gene: 1. The CDR3 totals 12 residues. The CDR3 reads CALDRDNSPLHF. CDR3 nucleotide sequence: TGTGCCTTGGACAGGGATAATTCACCCCTCCACTTT. The variable domain in full, with the rest retrieved from reference TRBV30 and TRBJ1-6, is SQTIHQWPATLVQPVGSPLSLECTVEGTSNPNLYWYRQAAGRGLQLLFYSVGIGQISSEVPQNLSASRPQDRQFILSSKKLLLSDSGFYLCALDRDNSPLHFGNGTRLTVT.

In DNA, the CDR3 is TGTGCCACCAGCAGAGATCACCAGCGGACCGACACCGGGGAGCTGTTTTTT. It specifies CATSRDHQRTDTGELFF. The rearrangement uses TRBV15 and TRBJ2-2, with a possible D match to TRBD2 (5 bases). The ends were cut back, 0 bases at V and 3 bases at J, with 14 bases in the middle. Looked up from germline, CDR1 is LNHNV and CDR2 is YYDKDF (reference sequence). CDR3 length: 17 amino acids.

This clone was counted only a few times. The rearrangement links TRBV28 to TRBJ2-5; 9 nucleotides line up with TRBD1. The ends lost 5 bases at V and 4 bases at J; junction bases unmatched: 8. The CDR3 extends over 15 amino acids. Germline CDR1 and CDR2: MDHEN and SYDVKM. CDR3 nucleotide sequence: TGTGCCAGCAGTACAGGGGGCAGAGTATCAGAGACCCAGTACTTC. It specifies CASSTGGRVSETQYF.

CDR3 loop: CASSEVGGSIGTEAFF. In DNA, the CDR3 is TGTGCCAGCAGCGAGGTAGGGGGTAGTATCGGCACTGAAGCTTTCTTT. V gene TRBV6-4 combines with J gene TRBJ1-1; D possibly corresponds to TRBD1 (6 bases). CDR1 and CDR2 from the germline V gene are MRHNA and SNTAGT. CDR3 length: 16 residues. Trimming left V 6 bases short and J 4 bases short, with 21 bases between.

The V gene is TRBV6-1, the J gene TRBJ2-1; TRBD2 is a possible D gene (6 bases). CDR3 size: 16 residues. The V end lost 0 bases, the J end lost 2 bases, and 11 bases lay between the germline ends. Germline V gives CDR1 MNHNS, CDR2 SASEGT. The DNA of the CDR3 is TGTGCCAGCAGTGAAGCCAGGCGGGAACCCTACAATGAGCAGTTCTTC. This sequence encodes CASSEARREPYNEQFF.

V gene TRBV7-2 combines with J gene TRBJ1-1, with TRBD1 matching over 9 bases. V shed 4 bases, J shed 1 base, and the junction held 4 bases outside the gene matches. The CDR3 length is 15 residues. From germline, CDR1 is SGHTA and CDR2 FQGNSA. As DNA, the CDR3 is TGTGCCAGCAGCTCCTCGGGACAGGGGAACACTGAAGCTTTCTTT. This gives the protein CASSSSGQGNTEAFF.

The chain combines TRBV6-5 with TRBJ1-1; the D gene is possibly TRBD1 (5 bases). CDR1 is MNHEY, CDR2 SVGAGI, per germline. V dropped 4 bases and J dropped 8 bases, with 14 bases sitting between them. The CDR3 loop spans 13 amino acids. The CDR3 DNA sequence: TGTGCCAGCAGTTTCACGTCTCGGGGGGAAGCTTTCTTT. Its protein is CASSFTSRGEAFF.

J is TRBJ1-5 and V is TRBV6-7; 11 bases are a match to TRBD1. TRBV6-7 is labeled an ORF, and its function is uncertain. The CDR3 is 15 residues long. The V segment lost 10 bases and the J segment 6 bases; nucleotides outside the gene matches: 11. The CDR3 nucleotides read TGTGCCAAAGGACAGGGGGCGTACGGGTTTCAGCCCCAGCATTTT. Translating it yields CAKGQGAYGFQPQHF.

V is TRBV7-6 and J is TRBJ2-7, with TRBD1 matching over 7 bases. Germline CDR1 SGHVS, CDR2 FNYEAQ. V gave up 2 bases and J gave up 2 bases; unmatched junction bases: 6. This CDR3 spans 15 amino acids. As DNA, the CDR3 is TGTGCCAGCAGCTTATCCCCCACAGGGGCCTACGAGCAGTACTTC. Translating gives CASSLSPTGAYEQYF.